This entry lists 19 T cell receptor beta chains sequenced from one sample in a study of memory CD4+ T cells and cytomegalovirus serostatus. Repertoires were generated with immunoSEQ multiplex PCR, while TCRdb's copy carries only in-frame clones and drops some. The table has 35,000 to 45,000 clones, approximately 79% seen once; the top ten hold less than 6%. The sort gate was single viable CD3+CD4+CD8-CD45RO+ cells for memory CD4+ T cells. Sequenced material: memory CD4+ T cells from blood. These receptors were obtained from an adult in good health and CMV-seropositive.

The gene calls are TRBV15 and TRBJ2-1; 13 nucleotides match TRBD2. V shed 1 base, J shed 8 bases, and the junction held 2 bases outside the gene matches. This CDR3 spans 15 amino acids. The germline gives CDR1 LNHNV, CDR2 YYDKDF (reference sequence). Here the CDR3 reads CATSRGTSGSDEQFF. The CDR3 DNA is TGTGCCACCAGCAGAGGGACTAGCGGGAGTGATGAGCAGTTCTTC. Full variable domain (remainder filled in from reference TRBV15 and TRBJ2-1): DAMVIQNPRYQVTQFGKPVTLSCSQTLNHNVMYWYQQKSSQAPKLLFHYYDKDFNNEADTPDNFQSRRPNTSFCFLDIRSPGLGDTAMYLCATSRGTSGSDEQFFGPGTRLTVL.

The V and J genes are TRBV6-1 and TRBJ1-5; possible D gene TRBD1, 5 bases. The germline CDR1 and CDR2 sequences are MNHNS and SASEGT. Trimming stripped 7 bases from V and 3 bases from J, with 16 bases between. The CDR3 covers 15 residues. CDR3 DNA sequence: TGTGCCAGCATAGGCGGGCAGGGTATCAATCAGCCCCAGCATTTT. Translation gives CASIGGQGINQPQHF.

The chain recombines TRBV25-1 with TRBJ2-1, with D unclear. V was shortened by 5 bases and J by 3 bases, with 11 bases between the two germline ends. The CDR3 extends over 14 amino acids. Germline V gene data show CDR1 as MGHDK and CDR2 as SYGVNS. CDR3 sequence reads: CASSLEGYYNEQFF. The CDR3 DNA follows: TGTGCCAGCAGTCTTGAAGGCTACTACAATGAGCAGTTCTTC.

The chain uses TRBV6-6 and TRBJ2-1; TRBD2 matches at 9 bases. J lost 9 bases, V lost 4 bases, and 13 bases had no gene match. The CDR3 length is 16 residues. Germline V gene lookup returns CDR1 MNHNY and CDR2 SVGAGI (reference sequence). Here the CDR3 DNA reads TGTGCCAGCAGTTTCGGCGGGGGGGCCCCCTTCTCTGAGCAGTTCTTC. Its translation: CASSFGGGAPFSEQFF.

The chain employs TRBV6-1 and TRBJ1-1, with 9 bases matching TRBD1. In germline, CDR1 is MNHNS, CDR2 SASEGT. The CDR3 covers 14 residues. Trimming cost V 5 bases and J 4 bases; bases outside gene matches: 5. The CDR3 sequence is CASSRQGVTTEAFF. As DNA, the CDR3 is TGTGCCAGCAGTCGACAGGGGGTGACCACTGAAGCTTTCTTT.

This chain joins TRBV27 and TRBJ2-7; D remains ambiguous. The CDR3 covers 14 residues. Trimming shortened V by 3 bases and J by 2 bases, and 11 bases separated the two germline ends. In germline, CDR1 is MNHEY, CDR2 SMNVEV (reference sequence). As DNA, the CDR3 is TGTGCCAGCAGTTTGTCCCAGGAACCCTACGAGCAGTACTTC. Protein sequence: CASSLSQEPYEQYF.

The genes are TRBV5-1 and TRBJ2-3; D not certain. Per the germline V gene, CDR1 is SGHRS and CDR2 is YFSETQ. Trimming left V 3 bases short and J 0 bases short, with 8 bases between. The length of the CDR3 is 14 residues. CDR3 DNA sequence: TGCGCCAGCAGCTGGAAGGACAGCACAGATACGCAGTATTTT. Residues: CASSWKDSTDTQYF.

The chain links TRBV7-9 to TRBJ2-1; no reliable D call. Germline-derived CDR1 and CDR2 are SEHNR and FQNEAQ (reference sequence). Deletions cut 6 bases from V and 6 bases from J, with 3 bases between. This CDR3 has 10 amino acids. The DNA for the CDR3 is TGTGCCAGCAGTTTCAATGAGCAGTTCTTC. This gives the protein CASSFNEQFF.

V gene TRBV6-1 combines with J gene TRBJ2-1; 9 nucleotides align to TRBD2. The germline gives CDR1 MNHNS, CDR2 SASEGT. After removal of 1 base from V and 7 bases from J, the junction contained 5 bases not matched to a gene. The CDR3 has 15 residues. CDR3 loop: CASSEVGRGGNEQFF. The CDR3 nucleotides read TGTGCCAGCAGTGAAGTCGGGCGGGGGGGGAATGAGCAGTTCTTC.

This clone was observed a handful of times. The chain recombines TRBV28 with TRBJ2-7; TRBD1 aligns across 8 bases. The V and J ends lost 7 bases and 2 bases, in that order; junction bases with no gene match: 13. Germline CDR1 reads MDHEN; CDR2 reads SYDVKM. The length of the CDR3 is 16 residues. The CDR3 region has the DNA TGTGCCAGCACCTCACCCGACAGGGGCACCACCTACGAGCAGTACTTC. The encoded protein is CASTSPDRGTTYEQYF. The variable domain in full, with the rest retrieved from reference TRBV28 and TRBJ2-7, is DVKVTQSSRYLVKRTGEKVFLECVQDMDHENMFWYRQDPGLGLRLIYFSYDVKMKEKGDIPEGYSVSREKKERFSLILESASTNQTSMYLCASTSPDRGTTYEQYFGPGTRLTVT.

This clone has only one observation. The chain is built from TRBV7-3 and TRBJ2-2; the D gene is possibly TRBD1 (5 bases). The V gene lost 5 bases and the J gene lost 5 bases, with 15 bases spanning the gap. CDR1 SGHTA and CDR2 FQGTGA come from the germline V gene. This CDR3 comprises 15 residues. The CDR3 nucleotides read TGTGCCAGCAGCCAAGACAGAGACCTGACCGGGGAGCTGTTTTTT. This gives the protein CASSQDRDLTGELFF.

This clone was picked up a small number of times. V usage is TRBV10-3 and J usage is TRBJ2-3, with 7 bases identical to TRBD1. V dropped 4 bases and J dropped 4; count of bases not matched to a gene: 8. The CDR3 covers 15 residues. Germline-derived CDR1 and CDR2 are ENHRY and SYGVKD. The CDR3 sequence is CAISGQGREPDTQYF. The CDR3 DNA is TGTGCCATCAGTGGACAGGGAAGGGAGCCAGATACGCAGTATTTT.

By its share, this clone is medium-sized. The rearrangement uses TRBV11-2 and TRBJ2-7; no clear D. The CDR3 loop spans 11 amino acids. The germline gives CDR1 SGHAT, CDR2 FQNNGV. V was cut by 3 bases and J by 7 bases, with 7 bases left in between. CDR3 sequence: CASSFSIEQYF. CDR3 in DNA: TGTGCCAGCAGCTTCAGTATTGAGCAGTACTTC.

V usage is TRBV2 and J usage is TRBJ2-3, with D possibly matching TRBD1 (5 bases). Germline lookup yields CDR1 SNHLY and CDR2 FYNNEI. This CDR3 is 16 amino acids long. V was shortened by 7 bases and J by 3 bases, with 20 bases between the two germline ends. The CDR3 region is CASKSLSRVRTDTQYF. The CDR3 DNA reads TGTGCCAGCAAGTCATTAAGCAGGGTGCGGACAGATACGCAGTATTTT.

The chain links TRBV2 to TRBJ1-5; 7 nucleotides agree with TRBD1. CDR3 size: 13 residues. Germline values: CDR1 SNHLY, CDR2 FYNNEI. V dropped 6 bases and J dropped 4; count of bases not matched to a gene: 3. DNA for the CDR3: TGTGCCAGCAGGACAGGGCGGAATCAGCCCCAGCATTTT. It specifies CASRTGRNQPQHF.

CDR3 amino acids: CASSYEIGQGNTEAFF. The CDR3 DNA reads TGTGCCAGCAGTTACGAAATAGGACAGGGGAACACTGAAGCTTTCTTT. The chain links TRBV6-5 to TRBJ1-1; TRBD1 matches 8 bases. V shed 2 bases, J shed 1 base, and the junction held 6 bases outside the gene matches. CDR3 length: 16 amino acids. CDR1 MNHEY and CDR2 SVGAGI come from the germline V gene.

The chain uses TRBV6-4 and TRBJ2-7; 7 bases agree with TRBD1. The CDR3 runs to 14 residues. Germline V gene sequence: CDR1 MRHNA, CDR2 SNTAGT. The junction had 6 bases not matched to a gene; V was cut back by 2 bases and J by 5 bases. The CDR3 nucleotides read TGTGCCAGCAGTGACAGGGGGCGCCGGGACGAGCAGTACTTC. Its protein is CASSDRGRRDEQYF.

V is TRBV7-2 and J is TRBJ2-5; 9 nucleotides match TRBD1. Losses at the gene ends were 3 bases for V and 4 bases for J; bases not matched to a gene: 6. The CDR3 has 15 amino acids. Germline V CDR1 and CDR2: SGHTA, FQGNSA. This chain's CDR3 is CASSFTGTGRETQYF. CDR3 DNA: TGTGCCAGCAGCTTCACCGGGACAGGGAGAGAGACCCAGTACTTC.

The V call is TRBV18, the J call TRBJ2-1; TRBD2 agrees at 13 bases. The CDR3 contains 18 residues. The V segment lost 2 bases and the J segment 5 bases; nucleotides outside the gene matches: 9. Germline CDR1 is KGHSH and CDR2 is LQKENI. The CDR3 coding sequence is TGTGCCAGCTCACCAGCACCCGCACTAGCGGGGGGGAACAATGAGCAGTTCTTC. This encodes CASSPAPALAGGNNEQFF.